Below are 13 T cell receptor beta chains sequenced from a single sample in a study of naive and memory T cell subsets. Study conclusions and caveats: A few larger clonotypes appeared in naive repertoires, especially CD8, possibly memory cells re-expressing CD45RA.

The antigens for these receptors are not known. Both TRBC1 and TRBC2 were covered by a beta constant-region primer of two equimolar oligonucleotides. The ligated cDNA underwent four PCR rounds using SP2 and nested alpha and beta constant-region primers. In TCRdb, the UMI-ligation and nested PCR reads were re-called with MiXCR into one record per CDR3 protein. The sample yields roughly 140,000 distinct CDR3 sequences, approximately 20% seen once. The sample taken for sequencing was naive CD8+ T cells from blood. The receptors were gathered from a human donor in good health.

V usage is TRBV12-3 or TRBV12-4 and J usage is TRBJ2-7; D not resolved. CDR3 length equals 12 residues. V gave up 5 bases and J gave up 7 bases, with 12 bases separating them. The CDR3 loop reads CASSQVNGEQYF. The DNA for the CDR3 is TGTGCCAGCAGTCAAGTGAACGGGGAGCAGTACTTC.

The rearrangement links TRBV28 to TRBJ1-5; 9 bases line up with TRBD1. Per the germline V gene, CDR1 is MDHEN and CDR2 is SYDVKM. This CDR3 has 14 amino acids. V was pared by 8 bases and J by 7 bases, with 9 bases of the junction left unmatched. The CDR3 DNA follows: TGTGCCAGCGGGTTACAGGGGGCCATACAGCCCCAGCATTTT. It encodes CASGLQGAIQPQHF.

J is TRBJ2-5 and V is TRBV5-5; D tentatively fits TRBD1 or TRBD2 (5 bases each). CDR1 is SGHKS and CDR2 is YYEKEE in the germline V gene (reference sequence). V lost 1 base and J 1 base, leaving 8 bases between the germline ends. This CDR3 spans 14 amino acids. The CDR3 region has the DNA TGTGCCAGCAGCTTGAGGGACGCCCAAGAGACCCAGTACTTC. As protein: CASSLRDAQETQYF.

The sample holds a few counts of this clonotype. This chain connects TRBV2 to TRBJ2-7; 9 positions match TRBD2. The trim removed 4 bases at V and 2 bases at J, leaving 9 bases unmatched. This CDR3 spans 16 amino acids. Germline CDR1 SNHLY, CDR2 FYNNEI. As DNA, the CDR3 is TGTGCCAGCAGTGGAGGTAGTAGCGGGAGACCCTACGAGCAGTACTTC. Translation: CASSGGSSGRPYEQYF.

A few counts support this clonotype. Relative to the germline gene, one junction end is altered; a read error may explain this. This chain uses TRBV2 with TRBJ1-5, with D perhaps matching TRBD1 (5 bases). Germline CDR1 SNHLY, CDR2 FYNNEI. CDR3 size: 15 residues. For the CDR3, the DNA is TGTGCCAGCAGCGAAGCCGGGACCTACAATCAGCCCCAGCATTTT. Amino acids: CASSEAGTYNQPQHF.

J is TRBJ2-5 and V is TRBV7-9, with 7 bases aligning to TRBD2. Trimming at V came to 5 bases and at J to 4 bases, leaving 13 bases not matched to a gene. The CDR3 runs to 16 residues. From germline, CDR1 is SEHNR and CDR2 FQNEAQ (reference sequence). The CDR3 sequence is CASSLAGEGLGETQYF. For the CDR3, the DNA is TGTGCCAGCAGCCTTGCGGGAGAAGGTCTGGGAGAGACCCAGTACTTC.

The chain has TRBV7-2 and TRBJ1-4; D uncertain. CDR1 is SGHTA and CDR2 is FQGNSA in the germline V gene. V was shortened by 1 base and J by 4 bases, with 7 bases between the two germline ends. The CDR3 spans 14 residues. CDR3: CASSLGPYNEKLFF. DNA for the CDR3: TGTGCCAGCAGCTTAGGTCCCTATAATGAAAAACTGTTTTTT.

This clonotype was observed a handful of times. The V call is TRBV27, the J call TRBJ1-1; 9 bases line up with TRBD1. The CDR3 covers 15 residues. Per the germline V gene, CDR1 is MNHEY and CDR2 is SMNVEV (reference sequence). Losses at the gene ends were 6 bases for V and 5 bases for J; bases not matched to a gene: 10. Here the CDR3 DNA reads TGTGCCAGCAGGGAACTAGGACAGGGGTTAACTGAAGCTTTCTTT. Translating it yields CASRELGQGLTEAFF.

This clonotype was seen more than once but under ten times. The chain uses TRBV12-3 or TRBV12-4 and TRBJ1-6; perhaps TRBD1 as D (6 bases). The CDR3 is made up of 14 amino acids. V was pared by 6 bases and J by 10 bases, with 16 bases between. The CDR3 loop is CASSPGVLLSPLHF. The CDR3 DNA reads as TGTGCCAGCAGCCCAGGGGTACTCCTCTCACCCCTCCACTTT.

The chain carries TRBV19 and TRBJ2-6, with TRBD2 identical over 9 bases. CDR1 and CDR2 (germline): LNHDA, SQIVND (reference sequence). V lost 4 bases, J lost 0 bases, and 13 bases stayed unmatched. The CDR3 runs to 20 residues. The CDR3 coding sequence is TGTGCCAGTAGTACGGCAATCCCTAGCGGGGCAAGCTCTGGGGCCAACGTCCTGACTTTC. Translation gives CASSTAIPSGASSGANVLTF.

This clonotype has a handful of counts. The rearrangement uses TRBV19 and TRBJ2-1, with 12 bases that match TRBD2. The germline V gene has CDR1 LNHDA and CDR2 SQIVND (reference sequence). V was clipped by 5 bases and J by 9 bases; unmatched bases: 11. The CDR3 is made up of 16 amino acids. The CDR3 DNA reads as TGTGCCAGTAGTCCCCTACCTAGCGGGAGGGCTTCTGAGCAGTTCTTC. This encodes CASSPLPSGRASEQFF.

V gene TRBV12-3 or TRBV12-4 combines with J gene TRBJ1-2; tentatively, D is TRBD1 (6 bases). This CDR3 has 14 amino acids. V lost 3 bases to trimming and J lost 7 bases, with 15 bases between them. CDR3 sequence (DNA): TGTGCCAGCAGTTTGGACAGCGGTCCTGGTGGCTACACCTTC. Translating gives CASSLDSGPGGYTF.

The V and J genes are TRBV12-3 or TRBV12-4 and TRBJ2-2; D not certain. Between the trimmed V and J ends, which lost 3 bases and 6 bases, there was a span of 5 bases. The CDR3 is made up of 12 amino acids. This CDR3 reads CASSFRPGELFF. The DNA for the CDR3 is TGTGCCAGCAGTTTCCGGCCCGGGGAGCTGTTTTTT.